The rows below give T cell receptor beta chains drawn from one sample of a study of blood T cell repertoires in COVID-19. TCRdb keeps only in-frame clones here, not all; method: immunoSEQ multiplex PCR. The sample lists about 260,000 clones, roughly 84% occurring once. Sequencing used peripheral blood. The receptors were gathered from a woman aged 35 to 49 who had recovered from COVID-19. The CDR3 runs from the conserved cysteine through the conserved F or W. The D gene is left open where the match is weak. Clone size is shown for a subset of rows, as once, few, many or a class of expanded clone.

j_call v_call clone_size d_call cdr3_length cdr3_aa cdr3_nt
TRBJ1-4 TRBV28 . TRBD1 14 CASRKQGAGEKLFF TGTGCCAGCAGAAAACAGGGGGCGGGTGAAAAACTGTTTTTT
TRBJ2-5 TRBV2 . . 13 CASSDGVAETQYF TGTGCCAGCAGCGACGGGGTCGCCGAGACCCAGTACTTC
TRBJ2-3 TRBV5-1 . . 14 CASSQTGGGDTQYF TGCGCCAGCAGCCAGACAGGCGGGGGTGATACGCAGTATTTT
TRBJ1-2 TRBV9 . TRBD1 14 CASSFHRGDYGYTF TGTGCCAGCAGCTTCCACAGGGGGGACTATGGCTACACCTTC
TRBJ1-5 TRBV27 . . 15 CASSFSRGTNQPQHF TGTGCCAGCAGTTTTAGTAGGGGAACCAATCAGCCCCAGCATTTT
TRBJ1-1 TRBV2 . TRBD1 14 CASSRTGLDTEAFF TGTGCCAGCAGCCGGACAGGGTTGGACACTGAAGCTTTCTTT
TRBJ2-1 TRBV5-1 few TRBD1 16 CASRAVGTVESNEQFF TGCGCCAGCAGGGCAGTAGGGACAGTCGAGAGCAATGAGCAGTTCTTC
TRBJ2-7 TRBV3-1/TRBV3-2 . TRBD2 15 CASSPGSGGIYEQYF TGTGCCAGCAGCCCCGGTAGCGGGGGTATCTACGAGCAGTACTTC
TRBJ2-7 TRBV9 few TRBD1 14 CASSAGTGDYEQYF TGTGCCAGCAGCGCGGGGACAGGGGATTACGAGCAGTACTTC
TRBJ1-1 TRBV5-1 once . 15 CASSLAVQGNTEAFF TGCGCCAGCAGCTTAGCCGTACAGGGAAACACTGAAGCTTTCTTT
TRBJ1-3 TRBV18 . . 19 CASSPPIRGTYISGNTIYF TGTGCCAGCTCACCACCGATCAGGGGCACTTATATCTCTGGAAACACCATATATTTT
TRBJ1-6 TRBV19 . . 12 CASMVMGGPLHF TGTGCCAGTATGGTAATGGGGGGACCCCTCCACTTT
TRBJ2-7 TRBV11-2 . . 11 CASSLRYQQYF TGTGCCAGCAGCCTGAGGTATCAGCAGTACTTC
TRBJ1-1 TRBV6-5 . TRBD1 15 CASRRTGPGNTEAFF TGTGCCAGCAGGCGGACAGGCCCCGGGAACACTGAAGCTTTCTTT